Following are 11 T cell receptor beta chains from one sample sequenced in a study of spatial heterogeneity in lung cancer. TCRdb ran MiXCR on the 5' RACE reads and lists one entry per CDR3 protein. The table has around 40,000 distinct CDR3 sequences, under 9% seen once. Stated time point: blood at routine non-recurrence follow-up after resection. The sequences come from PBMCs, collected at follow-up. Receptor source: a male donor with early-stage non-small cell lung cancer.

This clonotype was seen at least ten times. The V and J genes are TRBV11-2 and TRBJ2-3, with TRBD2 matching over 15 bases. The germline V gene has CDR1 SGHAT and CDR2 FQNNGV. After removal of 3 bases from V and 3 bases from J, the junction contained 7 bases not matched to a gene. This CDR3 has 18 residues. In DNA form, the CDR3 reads TGTGCCAGCAGCTTCGAGGGCGGACTAGCGGGGGGGACAGATACGCAGTATTTT. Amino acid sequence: CASSFEGGLAGGTDTQYF. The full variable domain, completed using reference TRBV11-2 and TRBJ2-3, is EAGVAQSPRYKIIEKRQSVAFWCNPISGHATLYWYQQILGQGPKLLIQFQNNGVVDDSQLPKDRFSAERLKGVDSTLKIQPAKLEDSAVYLCASSFEGGLAGGTDTQYFGPGTRLTVL.

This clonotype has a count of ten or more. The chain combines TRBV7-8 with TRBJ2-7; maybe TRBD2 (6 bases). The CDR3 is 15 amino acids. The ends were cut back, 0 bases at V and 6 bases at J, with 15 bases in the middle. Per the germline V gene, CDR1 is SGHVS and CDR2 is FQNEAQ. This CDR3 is CASSLAQGRFSEQYF. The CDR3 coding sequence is TGTGCCAGCAGCTTAGCGCAAGGGAGGTTTTCCGAGCAGTACTTC.

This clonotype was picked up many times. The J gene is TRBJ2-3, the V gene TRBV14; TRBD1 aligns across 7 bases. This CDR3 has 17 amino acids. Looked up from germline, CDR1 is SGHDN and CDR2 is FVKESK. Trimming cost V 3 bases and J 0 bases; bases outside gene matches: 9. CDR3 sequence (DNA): TGTGCCAGCAGCCACCTTCAACAGGGGATTAGCACAGATACGCAGTATTTT. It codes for CASSHLQQGISTDTQYF. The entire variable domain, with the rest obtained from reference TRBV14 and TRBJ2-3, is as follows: EAGVTQFPSHSVIEKGQTVTLRCDPISGHDNLYWYRRVMGKEIKFLLHFVKESKQDESGMPNNRFLAERTGGTYSTLKVQPAELEDSGVYFCASSHLQQGISTDTQYFGPGTRLTVL.

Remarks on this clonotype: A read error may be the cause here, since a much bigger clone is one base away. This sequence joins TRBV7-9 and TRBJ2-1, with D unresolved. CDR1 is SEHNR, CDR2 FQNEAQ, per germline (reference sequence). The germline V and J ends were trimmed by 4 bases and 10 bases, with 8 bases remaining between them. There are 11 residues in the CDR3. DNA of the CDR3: TGTGCCAGCAGCTCCTGTCAGGAGCAGTTCTTC. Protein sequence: CASSSCQEQFF.

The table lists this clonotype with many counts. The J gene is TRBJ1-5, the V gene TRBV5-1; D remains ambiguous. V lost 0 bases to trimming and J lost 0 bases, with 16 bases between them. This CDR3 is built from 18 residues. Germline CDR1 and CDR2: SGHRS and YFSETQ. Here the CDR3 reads CASSLGVDLGSSNQPQHF. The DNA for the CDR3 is TGCGCCAGCAGCTTGGGGGTTGACCTGGGATCTAGCAATCAGCCCCAGCATTTT.

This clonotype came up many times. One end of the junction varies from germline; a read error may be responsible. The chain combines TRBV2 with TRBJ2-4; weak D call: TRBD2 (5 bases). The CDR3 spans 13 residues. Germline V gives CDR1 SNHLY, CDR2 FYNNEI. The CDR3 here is CASSGAAESPPHF. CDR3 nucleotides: TGTGCCAGCAGTGGGGCAGCGGAGTCCCCACCTCACTTC.

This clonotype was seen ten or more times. CDR3 nucleotide sequence: TGTGCCAGCAGCTTAGCGAAGGGTCAAGAGACCCAGTACTTC. Protein sequence: CASSLAKGQETQYF. The V gene is TRBV7-8, the J gene TRBJ2-5; D not certain. Per the germline V gene, CDR1 is SGHVS and CDR2 is FQNEAQ. V lost 0 bases, J lost 2 bases, and 7 bases lay in between. The CDR3 runs 14 residues.

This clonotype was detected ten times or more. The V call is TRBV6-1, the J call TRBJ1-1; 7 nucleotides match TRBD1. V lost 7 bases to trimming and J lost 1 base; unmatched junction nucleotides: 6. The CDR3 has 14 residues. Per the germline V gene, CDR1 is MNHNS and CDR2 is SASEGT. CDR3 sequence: CASKGTAPNTEAFF. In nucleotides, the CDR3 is TGTGCCAGCAAGGGGACAGCCCCGAACACTGAAGCTTTCTTT.

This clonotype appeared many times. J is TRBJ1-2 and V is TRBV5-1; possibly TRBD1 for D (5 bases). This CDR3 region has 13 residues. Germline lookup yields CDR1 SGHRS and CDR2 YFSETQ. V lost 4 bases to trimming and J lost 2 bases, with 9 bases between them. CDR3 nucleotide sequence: TGCGCCAGCAGCATTGGGGGGAACTATGGCTACACCTTC. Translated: CASSIGGNYGYTF.

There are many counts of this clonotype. In nucleotides, the CDR3 is TGTGCCAGCAGCTCTCAGGGGGGACAGGGCGACTATGGCTACACCTTC. Its protein is CASSSQGGQGDYGYTF. V is TRBV7-9 and J is TRBJ1-2; the match to TRBD1 covers 9 bases. Germline CDR1 reads SEHNR; CDR2 reads FQNEAQ (reference sequence). The J segment lost 3 bases and the V segment lost 4 bases, leaving 9 bases of the junction unmatched. CDR3 length: 16 residues.

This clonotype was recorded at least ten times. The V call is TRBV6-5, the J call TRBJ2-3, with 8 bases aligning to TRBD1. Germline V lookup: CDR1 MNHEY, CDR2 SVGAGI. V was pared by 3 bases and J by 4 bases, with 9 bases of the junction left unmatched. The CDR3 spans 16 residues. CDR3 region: CASSYAGRGHADTQYF. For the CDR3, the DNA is TGTGCCAGCAGTTATGCAGGCAGGGGGCACGCAGATACGCAGTATTTT.